The entry below gives a single TCR beta chain sequence along with its context. As yet, its antigen is unknown. The record originates from a study of shared clonotypes between healthy human individuals. As for the study in general: CD8 memory received one plate per donor, CD8 naive two, CD4 memory three and CD4 naive three. Notes on the study in general: Exclusively blood specimens were collected; tissue repertoires likely differ. Genetic and exposure-history diversity was limited by the few donors.

The germline CDR1 and CDR2 sequences are GTSNPN and SVGIG (reference sequence). CDR3 length equals 14 residues. V was pared by 3 bases and J by 2 bases, with 5 bases of the junction left unmatched. Only in-frame clones appear in the TCRdb table, and some are missing; sequencing was by immunoSEQ multiplex PCR. The sample includes hundreds of thousands of clones, roughly 70% of them seen just once. This TCR derives from a woman in her twenties or thirties in good health. The chain is built from TRBV30 and TRBJ2-5; TRBD1 matches at 8 bases. Sequencing was performed on memory CD4+ T cells sorted from blood. The subset denotes: CD45RA-negative fraction. This CDR3 reads CAWSHRGWQETQYF. Here the CDR3 DNA reads TGTGCCTGGAGCCACAGGGGGTGGCAAGAGACCCAGTACTTC.